This TCR beta chain was sequenced in a study of cytomegalovirus exposure and HLA in healthy donors. Germline assignment: CDR1 SGHTA and CDR2 FQGNSA. V lost 7 bases, J lost 2 bases, and 8 bases stayed unmatched. The CDR3 sequence is 15 residues long. Of note for this clone: Antigen specificity is unknown.

The study's findings and limits: Roughly uniform sequencing depth across donors was assumed, possibly incorrectly.

The PCR contained 60 Vbeta and 13 Jbeta primers. Source study methods: As a later analysis found, there were 82 million or so unique TCR beta chains, of which 8.5 million to 14 million were shared. Some clones are missing from TCRdb's copy, which holds only in-frame ones; the method was immunoSEQ multiplex PCR. The D gene and trimming were derived from the DNA, and the V and J assignments and clone size from that table. Counted here are 180,000 or so clones, more than 65% occurring once; the ten biggest clones make up 2.5%. The sequence derives from a woman in her twenties or thirties in good health and CMV-seropositive. Sequencing was carried out using PBMCs. The V and J genes are TRBV7-2 and TRBJ2-5, with 9 nucleotides matching TRBD2. The CDR3: CASIPGGGVQETQYF. Here the CDR3 DNA reads TGTGCCAGCATCCCGGGCGGGGGGGTTCAAGAGACCCAGTACTTC.